The 18 T cell receptor beta chains in this list originate from one sample, sequenced in a study of monozygotic twins with inflammatory bowel disease. TCRdb processed the 5' RACE reads again and assigns one entry to each CDR3 protein, with no DNA. In all, the sample yields around 100,000 distinct CDR3 sequences. Specimen: blood. These receptors were taken from a human donor with ulcerative colitis or Crohn's disease, or a healthy co-twin of an affected twin (not recorded which).

The chain combines TRBV27 with TRBJ2-5; the D gene TCRdb calls, TRBD2, cannot be checked with no DNA. The CDR3 extends over 15 amino acids. The germline gives CDR1 MNHEY, CDR2 SMNVEV (reference sequence). Here the CDR3 reads CASSPRTRYGETQYF.

The genes are TRBV10-3 and TRBJ2-1. Germline V gene data show CDR1 as ENHRY and CDR2 as SYGVKD. The length of the CDR3 is 15 residues. The CDR3 loop is CAISVGQISYNEQFF.

The CDR3 is CASSRGTAGNTIYF. The genes are TRBV9 and TRBJ1-3; TCRdb's assignment of TRBD1 cannot be checked, as there is no DNA. The CDR3 length is 14 residues. Germline CDR1 and CDR2: SGDLS and YYNGEE.

This chain connects TRBV10-3 to TRBJ1-5; the D call from TCRdb, TRBD1, cannot be confirmed without DNA. The CDR3 contains 16 residues. CDR1 is ENHRY and CDR2 is SYGVKD in the germline V gene. The CDR3 here is CAISEFGRGASQPQHF.

The rearrangement links TRBV15 to TRBJ2-7. Looked up from germline, CDR1 is LNHNV and CDR2 is YYDKDF (reference sequence). The CDR3 spans 12 residues. The CDR3 reads CATSRDLKEQYF.

The rearrangement joins TRBV20-1 to TRBJ2-2; the D call from TCRdb, TRBD1, cannot be confirmed without DNA. This CDR3 spans 16 amino acids. CDR1 DFQATT and CDR2 SNEGSKA come from the germline V gene (reference sequence). The CDR3 sequence: CSAAPSIRITAGELFF.

The CDR3 reads CSARVVYEQFF. The rearrangement joins TRBV20-1 to TRBJ2-1. The CDR3 length is 11 residues. Germline assignment: CDR1 DFQATT and CDR2 SNEGSKA (reference sequence).

The gene calls are TRBV10-3 and TRBJ2-1; absent DNA, TCRdb's TRBD1 call cannot be checked. The CDR3 consists of 15 residues. Germline loops: CDR1 ENHRY, CDR2 SYGVKD. The CDR3 loop is CAMGRDRSSYNEQFF.

The chain joins TRBV9 to TRBJ2-7. Germline loops: CDR1 SGDLS, CDR2 YYNGEE. The CDR3 spans 15 residues. The CDR3 here is CASSPRFDRAFVQYF.

The V gene is TRBV9, the J gene TRBJ2-7; the D gene TCRdb calls, TRBD1, cannot be checked with no DNA. This CDR3 is 15 amino acids long. Germline V gives CDR1 SGDLS, CDR2 YYNGEE. CDR3 residues: CASSVVPGGRHEQYF. Drawing the rest from reference TRBV9 and TRBJ2-7, the complete variable domain is DSGVTQTPKHLITATGQRVTLRCSPRSGDLSVYWYQQSLDQGLQFLIQYYNGEERAKGNILERFSAQQFPDLHSELNLSSLELGDSALYFCASSVVPGGRHEQYFGPGTRLTVT.

CDR3 sequence: CASSRASLRETQYF. The rearrangement uses TRBV7-7 and TRBJ2-5; with no DNA, the TCRdb D assignment of TRBD2 cannot be verified. This CDR3 contains 14 residues. Per germline, CDR1 SSHAT and CDR2 FNYEAQ (reference sequence).

CDR3 region: CASSLDLSLLEQFF. The chain employs TRBV18 and TRBJ2-1; the D call of TRBD1 rests on TCRdb alone, since no DNA is present to check it. Germline loops: CDR1 KGHSH, CDR2 LQKENI. This CDR3 is built from 14 residues.

The rearrangement joins TRBV5-6 to TRBJ1-1; TCRdb selects TRBD1, and the lack of DNA leaves this call unchecked. Germline values: CDR1 SGHDT, CDR2 YYEEEE. The CDR3 has 15 amino acids. The CDR3 sequence is CASSLGWTGNTEAFF.

The chain uses TRBV18 and TRBJ2-6; TCRdb gives TRBD1 as the D gene, but with no DNA this cannot be confirmed. The V gene's germline CDR1 is KGHSH and CDR2 LQKENI. CDR3 length: 19 amino acids. CDR3: CASSLKGQGINSGANVLTF.

The V and J genes are TRBV4-2 and TRBJ2-2. CDR1 is LGHNA and CDR2 is YNFKEQ in the germline V gene. This CDR3 region has 16 residues. CDR3 amino acids: CASSQGWVENTGELFF.

The CDR3 is CASSRDENTGELFF. This chain joins TRBV19 and TRBJ2-2; the D call from TCRdb, TRBD1, cannot be confirmed without DNA. CDR3 length equals 14 residues. Germline CDR1 reads LNHDA; CDR2 reads SQIVND (reference sequence).

The chain joins TRBV7-2 to TRBJ2-1; TCRdb's D call, TRBD1, is unchecked because there is no DNA. The CDR3 is made up of 15 amino acids. CDR1 is SGHTA, CDR2 FQGNSA, per germline. CDR3 sequence reads: CASRDGDREFNEQFF.

V usage is TRBV12-3 or TRBV12-4 and J usage is TRBJ1-2. The CDR3 is 14 amino acids. This CDR3 reads CASSLAGLGYGYTF.